One sample yielded the 31 T cell receptor beta chains listed below, sequenced in a study of T cells after yellow fever vaccination. TCRdb processed the 5' RACE reads anew with MiXCR; each CDR3 protein has one entry. The sample yields about 53,000 distinct CDR3 sequences, approximately 6.9% seen once. The sequencing used CD8+ T cells sorted from PBMCs, collected on the day of the first yellow fever vaccination. These receptors came from a man aged 18 to 30 who received the YFV17D yellow fever vaccine.

In this sample, this clonotype turned up a few times. V usage is TRBV28 and J usage is TRBJ2-3, with 11 bases lining up with TRBD2. The germline V gene encodes CDR1 MDHEN and CDR2 SYDVKM. The CDR3 contains 16 residues. Trimming removed 2 bases from V and 5 bases from J; junction bases left unmatched: 6. The CDR3 DNA is TGTGCCAGCAGTTTAGTACTAGCGGGGGCCGTAGATACGCAGTATTTT. This gives the protein CASSLVLAGAVDTQYF.

This rearrangement joins TRBV15 to TRBJ2-7, with 10 bases fitting TRBD1. This CDR3 is 15 amino acids long. The germline gives CDR1 LNHNV, CDR2 YYDKDF (reference sequence). V shed 4 bases, J shed 4 bases, and the junction held 7 bases outside the gene matches. CDR3 sequence reads: CATSTQGQGSYEQYF. CDR3 coding DNA: TGTGCCACCAGCACCCAGGGACAGGGGAGTTACGAGCAGTACTTC.

This clonotype was recorded many times. V and J are TRBV6-5 and TRBJ2-5; D gene ambiguous. CDR1 and CDR2 from the germline V gene are MNHEY and SVGAGI. The CDR3 loop spans 12 amino acids. Trimming shortened V by 2 bases and J by 5 bases, and 6 bases separated the two germline ends. The CDR3 loop is CASSYPRETQYF. The DNA for the CDR3 is TGTGCCAGCAGTTACCCCAGGGAGACCCAGTACTTC.

The chain links TRBV12-3 or TRBV12-4 to TRBJ2-7, with 7 bases matching TRBD2. V shed 5 bases and J 3 bases; nucleotides not matched to a gene: 10. This CDR3 contains 15 residues. CDR3 in amino acids: CASSPTRGTIYEQYV. DNA for the CDR3: TGTGCCAGCAGTCCGACGCGGGGGACGATCTACGAGCAGTACGTC.

The genes are TRBV14 and TRBJ2-2; D gene uncertain. Germline values: CDR1 SGHDN, CDR2 FVKESK. The CDR3 spans 15 residues. Between the trimmed V and J ends, which lost 0 bases and 5 bases, there was a span of 10 bases. Here the CDR3 DNA reads TGTGCCAGCAGCCAAGAGAGGATCCAGACCGGGGAGCTGTTTTTT. It translates to CASSQERIQTGELFF.

This clonotype has at least ten counts. The chain is built from TRBV7-9 and TRBJ1-1, with no clear D. The CDR3 is made up of 14 amino acids. From germline, CDR1 is SEHNR and CDR2 FQNEAQ (reference sequence). V was shortened by 2 bases and J by 6 bases, with 13 bases between the two germline ends. The CDR3 region is CASSLPPRPSEAFF. CDR3 in DNA: TGTGCCAGCAGCTTACCACCCCGCCCATCTGAAGCTTTCTTT.

This clonotype showed up many times. The rearrangement uses TRBV20-1 and TRBJ1-5; TRBD1 matches at 7 bases. Germline CDR1 and CDR2: DFQATT and SNEGSKA (reference sequence). This CDR3 comprises 15 residues. After removal of 0 bases from V and 6 bases from J, the junction contained 8 bases not matched to a gene. CDR3 nucleotides: TGCAGTGCTAGAGATCCGACAGGGTGGGCTCAGCCCCAGCATTTT. Translation gives CSARDPTGWAQPQHF.

V and J are TRBV5-1 and TRBJ2-7; 7 nucleotides agree with TRBD2. Per the germline V gene, CDR1 is SGHRS and CDR2 is YFSETQ. The CDR3 loop spans 21 amino acids. The junction had 28 bases not matched to a gene; V was cut back by 4 bases and J by 3 bases. The CDR3 bases are TGCGCCAGCAGCCCTGGCGTGAAGGCGGGAGCCGAGGCGAATCCACTCTACGAGCAGTACTTC. Encoded protein: CASSPGVKAGAEANPLYEQYF.

This clonotype was detected a few times. The chain has TRBV5-6 and TRBJ2-7; D is uncertain. This CDR3 is built from 10 residues. The V gene's germline CDR1 is SGHDT and CDR2 YYEEEE. Trimming stripped 4 bases from V and 7 bases from J, with 6 bases between. The CDR3 bases are TGTGCCAGCAGCCCGTGGGAGCAGTACTTC. Translated, it gives CASSPWEQYF. Filled out from reference TRBV5-6 and TRBJ2-7, the complete variable domain reads DAGVTQSPTHLIKTRGQQVTLRCSPKSGHDTVSWYQQALGQGPQFIFQYYEEEERQRGNFPDRFSGHQFPNYSSELNVNALLLGDSALYLCASSPWEQYFGPGTRLTVT.

This clonotype was counted many times. The chain couples TRBV10-2 to TRBJ2-7; TRBD1 might be the D (5 bases). Germline CDR1 is WSHSY and CDR2 is SAAADI. Trimming cost V 3 bases and J 1 base, with 10 bases left between them. The CDR3 spans 14 residues. The CDR3 here is CASSEGVSSYEQYF. CDR3 sequence (DNA): TGCGCCAGCAGTGAAGGGGTCAGTTCCTACGAGCAGTACTTC.

This clonotype was recorded at least ten times. CDR3 in DNA: TGTGCCAGCAGCACGACAGGGGGCTCCTACAATGAGCAGTTCTTC. The encoded protein is CASSTTGGSYNEQFF. V and J are TRBV7-9 and TRBJ2-1; 9 positions agree with TRBD1. The CDR3 length is 15 residues. J was trimmed by 0 bases and V by 5 bases; bases with no gene match: 2. Per the germline V gene, CDR1 is SEHNR and CDR2 is FQNEAQ (reference sequence).

The table lists this clonotype with many counts. The V gene is TRBV7-8, the J gene TRBJ2-1, with 11 bases that match TRBD1. Germline-derived CDR1 and CDR2 are SGHVS and FQNEAQ. The CDR3 consists of 15 residues. V trimming: 4 bases; J trimming: 5 bases; junction bases outside the gene matches: 4. This chain's CDR3 is CASSYPGQGDNEQFF. For the CDR3, the DNA is TGTGCCAGCAGCTATCCGGGACAGGGGGACAATGAGCAGTTCTTC.

The sample holds many counts of this clonotype. Here the CDR3 reads CASSSERSSYNEQFF. The CDR3 DNA reads TGTGCCAGCAGCTCCGAGCGGTCCTCCTACAATGAGCAGTTCTTC. The chain joins TRBV5-6 to TRBJ2-1; D may be TRBD2 (5 bases). V was cut by 3 bases and J by 0 bases, with 10 bases left in between. The CDR3 runs to 15 residues. Germline CDR1 is SGHDT and CDR2 is YYEEEE.

This clonotype was found many times. The V and J genes are TRBV14 and TRBJ2-7; D remains unclear. The CDR3 is 16 residues long. V dropped 4 bases and J dropped 2 bases, with 18 bases sitting between them. Germline V gene sequence: CDR1 SGHDN, CDR2 FVKESK. CDR3 amino acids: CASSPRTLLKTYEQYF. DNA for the CDR3: TGTGCCAGCAGCCCAAGGACCCTCCTTAAAACCTACGAGCAGTACTTC.

This clonotype qualifies as medium-sized. The chain is built from TRBV24-1 and TRBJ2-5; D ambiguous. The CDR3 has 14 amino acids. V was cut by 1 base and J by 5 bases, with 10 bases left in between. In germline, CDR1 is KGHDR, CDR2 SFDVKD. The CDR3: CATSDFRTVETQYF. CDR3 DNA sequence: TGTGCCACCAGTGATTTCCGGACCGTGGAGACCCAGTACTTC.

The chain has TRBV4-2 and TRBJ1-2; D unresolved. V was clipped by 8 bases and J by 7 bases, with 17 bases between them. CDR1 LGHNA and CDR2 YNFKEQ come from the germline V gene. The CDR3 sequence is 13 residues long. The CDR3 region is CASQENADGGYTF. CDR3 nucleotides: TGTGCCAGCCAAGAGAACGCGGACGGTGGCTACACCTTC.

This clonotype was seen many times. The chain has TRBV7-9 and TRBJ2-7; D unclear. V lost 5 bases to trimming and J lost 5 bases, with 10 bases between them. The CDR3 is 12 amino acids. The germline gives CDR1 SEHNR, CDR2 FQNEAQ (reference sequence). CDR3 sequence: CASSTIPHEQYF. In DNA, the CDR3 is TGTGCCAGCAGCACTATACCCCACGAGCAGTACTTC.

The chain combines TRBV6-4 with TRBJ2-3; 15 bases align to TRBD2. With V trimmed by 0 bases and J by 6 bases, 1 base remained unmatched. CDR3 length equals 16 residues. Looked up from germline, CDR1 is MRHNA and CDR2 is SNTAGT. The CDR3 nucleotides read TGTGCCAGCAGTGACTCCGGGACTAGCGGGGGGGATACGCAGTATTTT. The encoded protein is CASSDSGTSGGDTQYF.

This clonotype was counted many times. An end of the junction differs from the germline gene, which may be a read error. The chain carries TRBV5-1 and TRBJ1-1; TRBD1 matches 10 bases. CDR3 size: 14 residues. Germline CDR1 reads SGHRS; CDR2 reads YFSETQ. The CDR3 DNA reads as TGTGCCAGCAGCTTGGGACAGGGGAGCACTGAAGCTTTCTTT. It encodes CASSLGQGSTEAFF.

This clonotype was seen many times. A read error may explain this, as a much larger clone is one base away. The rearrangement joins TRBV6-1 to TRBJ2-1; D is uncertain. Germline-derived CDR1 and CDR2 are MNHNS and SASEGT. The V end lost 4 bases, the J end lost 6 bases, and 7 bases lay between the germline ends. This CDR3 region has 12 residues. The CDR3 DNA follows: TGTGCCAGCAGTGGACCCTCCAATGAGCAGTTCTTC. Translating gives CASSGPSNEQFF.

This clonotype appeared a few times. CDR3 DNA: TGTGCCAGCACCCTCTATCAGGGGGTTAGGCCAGATACGCAGTATTTT. Its translation: CASTLYQGVRPDTQYF. The V call is TRBV12-3 or TRBV12-4, the J call TRBJ2-3, with 7 bases that match TRBD1. The CDR3 has 16 amino acids. Trimming at V came to 7 bases and at J to 4 bases, leaving 14 bases not matched to a gene.

This clonotype has only a few counts. The chain carries TRBV7-2 and TRBJ2-1; D perhaps matches TRBD1 (6 bases). This CDR3 comprises 14 residues. The V end lost 4 bases, the J end lost 8 bases, and 15 bases lay between the germline ends. Germline V gene lookup returns CDR1 SGHTA and CDR2 FQGNSA. CDR3 amino acids: CASSSGTRIDEQFF. CDR3 nucleotide sequence: TGTGCCAGCAGCTCCGGGACACGAATAGATGAGCAGTTCTTC.

In this sample, this clonotype turned up many times. The gene calls are TRBV4-3 and TRBJ2-2; unclear D gene. CDR1 and CDR2 from the germline V gene are LGHNA and YSLEER. The CDR3 is 15 amino acids. V was clipped by 0 bases and J by 4 bases, with 9 bases between them. The CDR3 bases are TGCGCCAGCAGCCAAGATTGGCCTACCACCGGGGAGCTGTTTTTT. It translates to CASSQDWPTTGELFF.

This clonotype has ten or more counts. The CDR3 loop reads CASSQGPSSVQTQYF. For the CDR3, the DNA is TGCGCCAGCAGCCAGGGTCCTAGCTCCGTTCAGACCCAGTACTTC. The J gene is TRBJ2-5, the V gene TRBV4-3; a weak D match, TRBD2 (5 bases). The CDR3 spans 15 residues. CDR1 is LGHNA, CDR2 YSLEER, per germline. The V gene lost 3 bases and the J gene lost 6 bases, with 17 bases spanning the gap.

This clonotype appeared many times. The chain recombines TRBV15 with TRBJ2-2, with TRBD1 identical over 10 bases. V shed 2 bases and J 1 base; nucleotides not matched to a gene: 16. Germline values: CDR1 LNHNV, CDR2 YYDKDF (reference sequence). The CDR3 is 21 residues long. CDR3 DNA sequence: TGTGCCACCAGCAGATCCATATCCGGGACAGGGGCGATATTGAACACCGGGGAGCTGTTTTTT. This encodes CATSRSISGTGAILNTGELFF. Looking up the rest from reference TRBV15 and TRBJ2-2 gives the full variable domain: DAMVIQNPRYQVTQFGKPVTLSCSQTLNHNVMYWYQQKSSQAPKLLFHYYDKDFNNEADTPDNFQSRRPNTSFCFLDIRSPGLGDTAMYLCATSRSISGTGAILNTGELFFGEGSRLTVL.

This clonotype was observed a few times. This chain uses TRBV7-8 with TRBJ1-3; TRBD1 agrees at 9 bases. CDR1 and CDR2 from the germline V gene are SGHVS and FQNEAQ. The trim removed 4 bases at V and 2 bases at J, leaving 9 bases unmatched. The CDR3 contains 17 residues. For the CDR3, the DNA is TGTGCCAGCAGCTCCCCGGCCGACAGGGGGGCTGGAAACACCATATATTTT. Its protein is CASSSPADRGAGNTIYF.

This clonotype came up a few times. V gene TRBV4-1 combines with J gene TRBJ2-1, with D uncertain. Germline-derived CDR1 and CDR2 are MGHRA and YSYEKL. The CDR3 spans 12 residues. Trimming removed 0 bases from V and 7 bases from J, with 4 bases in between. The DNA of the CDR3 is TGCGCCAGCAGCCAAGATCGAAATGAGCAGTTCTTC. Translated, it gives CASSQDRNEQFF.

V is TRBV3-1 and J is TRBJ2-2; 8 bases map to TRBD2. V was clipped by 5 bases and J by 5 bases; unmatched bases: 13. The length of the CDR3 is 17 residues. Germline V gene data show CDR1 as LGHDT and CDR2 as YNNKEL (reference sequence). CDR3 region: CASSYPNRGGHTGELFF. The CDR3 DNA follows: TGTGCCAGCAGCTATCCTAATCGGGGGGGGCATACCGGGGAGCTGTTTTTT.

The chain joins TRBV30 to TRBJ2-2, with 8 bases matching TRBD1. The CDR3 contains 13 residues. Germline CDR1 reads GTSNPN; CDR2 reads SVGIG (reference sequence). The V segment lost 7 bases and the J segment 4 bases; nucleotides outside the gene matches: 5. The CDR3 DNA is TGTGCCTTTGGACAGGGCGGCACCGGGGAGCTGTTTTTT. This encodes CAFGQGGTGELFF.

This chain connects TRBV4-1 to TRBJ1-2, with D uncertain. The CDR3 length is 15 residues. Looked up from germline, CDR1 is MGHRA and CDR2 is YSYEKL. V was pared by 1 base and J by 2 bases, with 11 bases between. The CDR3: CASSQVPGQNYGYTF. The CDR3 coding sequence is TGCGCCAGCAGCCAAGTACCAGGTCAGAACTATGGCTACACCTTC.

This sequence joins TRBV6-1 and TRBJ2-5; D may be TRBD1 (6 bases). V was trimmed by 3 bases and J by 5 bases, leaving 13 bases between them. Germline V gene data show CDR1 as MNHNS and CDR2 as SASEGT. This CDR3 contains 14 residues. CDR3 protein: CASSDMQGSETQYF. Here the CDR3 DNA reads TGTGCCAGCAGTGATATGCAGGGGTCGGAGACCCAGTACTTC.